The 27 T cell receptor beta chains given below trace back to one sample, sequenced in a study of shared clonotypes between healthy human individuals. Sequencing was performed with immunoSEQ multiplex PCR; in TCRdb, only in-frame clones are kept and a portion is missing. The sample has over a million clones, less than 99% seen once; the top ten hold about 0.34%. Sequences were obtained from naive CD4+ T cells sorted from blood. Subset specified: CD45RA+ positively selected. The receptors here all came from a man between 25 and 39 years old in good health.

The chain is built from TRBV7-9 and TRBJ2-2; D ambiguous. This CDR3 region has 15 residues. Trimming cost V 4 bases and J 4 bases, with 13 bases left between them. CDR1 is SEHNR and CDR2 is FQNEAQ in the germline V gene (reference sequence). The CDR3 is CASSSQTVPTGELFF. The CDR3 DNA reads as TGTGCCAGCAGCTCACAGACTGTACCCACCGGGGAGCTGTTTTTT.

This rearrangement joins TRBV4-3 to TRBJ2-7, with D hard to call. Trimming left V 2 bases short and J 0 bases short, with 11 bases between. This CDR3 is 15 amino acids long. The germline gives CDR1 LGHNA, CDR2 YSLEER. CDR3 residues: CASSQPGPSSYEQYF. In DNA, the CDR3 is TGCGCCAGCAGCCAACCCGGACCCAGCTCCTACGAGCAGTACTTC.

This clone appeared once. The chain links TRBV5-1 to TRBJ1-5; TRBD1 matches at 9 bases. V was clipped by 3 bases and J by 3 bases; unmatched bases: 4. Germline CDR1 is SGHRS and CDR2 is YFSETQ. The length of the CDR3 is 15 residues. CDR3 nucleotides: TGCGCCAGCAGCTACGGGACAGGGCCCAATCAGCCCCAGCATTTT. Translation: CASSYGTGPNQPQHF.

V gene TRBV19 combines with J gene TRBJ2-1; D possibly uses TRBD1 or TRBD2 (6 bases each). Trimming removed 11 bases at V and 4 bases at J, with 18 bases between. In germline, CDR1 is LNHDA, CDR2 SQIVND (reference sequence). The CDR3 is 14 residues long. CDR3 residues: CASKGGLKYNEQFF. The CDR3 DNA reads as TGTGCCTCAAAAGGGGGACTCAAATACAATGAGCAGTTCTTC.

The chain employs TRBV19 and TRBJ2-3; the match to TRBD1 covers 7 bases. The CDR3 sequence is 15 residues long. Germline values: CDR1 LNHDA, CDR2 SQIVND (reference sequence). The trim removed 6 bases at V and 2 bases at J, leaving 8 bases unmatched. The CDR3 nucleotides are TGTGCCAGTAGCCCAGACAGGGTTTCCACAGATACGCAGTATTTT. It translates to CASSPDRVSTDTQYF.

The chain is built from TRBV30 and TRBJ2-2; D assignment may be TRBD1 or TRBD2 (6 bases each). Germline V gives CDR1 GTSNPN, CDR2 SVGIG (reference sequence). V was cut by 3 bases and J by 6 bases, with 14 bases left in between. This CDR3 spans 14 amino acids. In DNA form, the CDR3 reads TGTGCCTGGAGGGGGGGCGGTGGGTCCGGGGAGCTGTTTTTT. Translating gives CAWRGGGGSGELFF. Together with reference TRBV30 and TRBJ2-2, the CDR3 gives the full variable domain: SQTIHQWPATLVQPVGSPLSLECTVEGTSNPNLYWYRQAAGRGLQLLFYSVGIGQISSEVPQNLSASRPQDRQFILSSKKLLLSDSGFYLCAWRGGGGSGELFFGEGSRLTVL.

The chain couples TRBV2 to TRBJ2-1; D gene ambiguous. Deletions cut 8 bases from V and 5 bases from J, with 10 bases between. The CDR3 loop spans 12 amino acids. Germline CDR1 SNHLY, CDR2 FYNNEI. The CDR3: CASWARHNEQFF. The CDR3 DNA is TGTGCCAGCTGGGCTAGACACAATGAGCAGTTCTTC.

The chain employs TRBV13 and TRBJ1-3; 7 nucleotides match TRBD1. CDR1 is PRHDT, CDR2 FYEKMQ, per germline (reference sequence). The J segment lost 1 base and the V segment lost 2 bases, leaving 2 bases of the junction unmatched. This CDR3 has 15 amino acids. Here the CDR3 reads CASSLRRGSGNTIYF. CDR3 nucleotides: TGTGCCAGCAGCTTACGCAGGGGGTCTGGAAACACCATATATTTT. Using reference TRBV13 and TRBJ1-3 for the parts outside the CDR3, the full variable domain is AAGVIQSPRHLIKEKRETATLKCYPIPRHDTVYWYQQGPGQDPQFLISFYEKMQSDKGSIPDRFSAQQFSDYHSELNMSSLELGDSALYFCASSLRRGSGNTIYFGEGSWLTVV.

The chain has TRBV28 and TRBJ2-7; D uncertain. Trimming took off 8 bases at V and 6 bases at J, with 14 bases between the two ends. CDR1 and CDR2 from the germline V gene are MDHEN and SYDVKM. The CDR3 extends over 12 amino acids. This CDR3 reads CASGSPSREQYF. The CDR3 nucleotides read TGTGCCAGCGGGTCCCCCTCTCGCGAGCAGTACTTC. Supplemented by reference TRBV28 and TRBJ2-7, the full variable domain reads DVKVTQSSRYLVKRTGEKVFLECVQDMDHENMFWYRQDPGLGLRLIYFSYDVKMKEKGDIPEGYSVSREKKERFSLILESASTNQTSMYLCASGSPSREQYFGPGTRLTVT.

The CDR3 DNA sequence: TGCGCCAGCAGCCAAGTCTCCGGGACGACGCAGTATTTT. Residues: CASSQVSGTTQYF. The J gene is TRBJ2-3, the V gene TRBV4-3, with D perhaps given as TRBD1 or TRBD2 (5 bases each). This CDR3 has 13 residues. Germline lookup yields CDR1 LGHNA and CDR2 YSLEER. Trimming took 1 base from V and 9 from J, leaving 11 bases between them.

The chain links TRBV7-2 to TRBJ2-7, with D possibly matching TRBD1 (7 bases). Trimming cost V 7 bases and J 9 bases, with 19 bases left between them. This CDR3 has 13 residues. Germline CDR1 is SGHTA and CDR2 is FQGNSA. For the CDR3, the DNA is TGTGCCAGCAACAGGGGAGGCCAGTCGTGGCAGTACTTC. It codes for CASNRGGQSWQYF. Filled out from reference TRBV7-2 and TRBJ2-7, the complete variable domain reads GAGVSQSPSNKVTEKGKDVELRCDPISGHTALYWYRQSLGQGLEFLIYFQGNSAPDKSGLPSDRFSAERTGGSVSTLTIQRTQQEDSAVYLCASNRGGQSWQYFGPGTRLTVT.

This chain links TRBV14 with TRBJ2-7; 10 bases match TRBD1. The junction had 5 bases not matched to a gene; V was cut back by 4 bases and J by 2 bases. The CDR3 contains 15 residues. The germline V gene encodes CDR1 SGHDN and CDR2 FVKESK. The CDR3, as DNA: TGTGCCAGCAGCCTACGACAGGGGGCGACCTACGAGCAGTACTTC. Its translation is CASSLRQGATYEQYF.

CDR3 region: CASIVQGVRTEAFF. CDR3 nucleotide sequence: TGTGCCAGCATCGTACAGGGTGTACGGACTGAAGCTTTCTTT. This sequence joins TRBV28 and TRBJ1-1, with D possibly matching TRBD1 (6 bases). Trimming removed 7 bases from V and 5 bases from J, with 17 bases in between. CDR1 is MDHEN and CDR2 is SYDVKM in the germline V gene. The CDR3 sequence is 14 residues long.

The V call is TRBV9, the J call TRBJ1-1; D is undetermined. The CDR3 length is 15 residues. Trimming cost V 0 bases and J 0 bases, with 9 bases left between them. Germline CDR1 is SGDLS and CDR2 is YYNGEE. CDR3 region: CASSVGGNLNTEAFF. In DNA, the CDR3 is TGTGCCAGCAGCGTAGGCGGGAATTTGAACACTGAAGCTTTCTTT.

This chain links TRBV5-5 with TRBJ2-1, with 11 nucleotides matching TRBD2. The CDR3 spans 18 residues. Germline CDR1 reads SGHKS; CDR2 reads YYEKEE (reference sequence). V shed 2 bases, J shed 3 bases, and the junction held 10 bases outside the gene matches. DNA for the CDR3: TGTGCCAGCAGCTTTTCCGGGACTAGCGGATCTTACTACAATGAGCAGTTCTTC. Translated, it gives CASSFSGTSGSYYNEQFF.

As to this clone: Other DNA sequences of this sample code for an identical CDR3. The CDR3 DNA is TGTGCCAGCTCACCGAGTCGGAATCAGCCCCAGCATTTT. This sequence encodes CASSPSRNQPQHF. The chain is built from TRBV18 and TRBJ1-5; D is uncertain. The CDR3 has 13 amino acids. Trimming shortened V by 3 bases and J by 4 bases, and 7 bases separated the two germline ends. CDR1 and CDR2 (germline): KGHSH, LQKENI.

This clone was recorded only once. The CDR3 bases are TGTGCCAGCAGCCCCGGGAACGGGGCCAACGTCCTGACTTTC. This gives the protein CASSPGNGANVLTF. This sequence joins TRBV7-6 and TRBJ2-6; tentative D call: TRBD2 (5 bases). The CDR3 length is 14 residues. Germline V gene lookup returns CDR1 SGHVS and CDR2 FNYEAQ. V was shortened by 5 bases and J by 4 bases, with 9 bases between the two germline ends.

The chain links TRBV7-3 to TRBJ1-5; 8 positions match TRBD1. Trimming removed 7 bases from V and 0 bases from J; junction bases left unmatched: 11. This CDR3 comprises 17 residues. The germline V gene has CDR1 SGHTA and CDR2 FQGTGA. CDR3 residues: CASIALTGGDSNQPQHF. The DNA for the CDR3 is TGTGCCAGCATCGCTCTTACAGGGGGTGATAGCAATCAGCCCCAGCATTTT.

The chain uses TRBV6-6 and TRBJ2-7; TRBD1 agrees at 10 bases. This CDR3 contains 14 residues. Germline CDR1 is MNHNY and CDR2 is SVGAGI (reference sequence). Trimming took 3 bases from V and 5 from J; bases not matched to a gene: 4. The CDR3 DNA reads TGTGCCAGCAGTTATTGGGACAGGGGCGACGAGCAGTACTTC. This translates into CASSYWDRGDEQYF.

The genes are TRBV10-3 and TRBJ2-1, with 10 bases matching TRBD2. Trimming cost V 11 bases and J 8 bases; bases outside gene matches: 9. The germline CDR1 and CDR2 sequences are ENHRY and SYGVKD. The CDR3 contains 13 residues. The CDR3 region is CAASSGSSDEQFF. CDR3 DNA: TGTGCCGCGTCTAGCGGGAGTTCTGATGAGCAGTTCTTC.

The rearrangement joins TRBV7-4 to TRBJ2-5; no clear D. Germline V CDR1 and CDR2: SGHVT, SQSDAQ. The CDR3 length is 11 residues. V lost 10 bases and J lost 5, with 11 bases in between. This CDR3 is CAIPTWETQYF. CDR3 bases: TGTGCCATCCCAACGTGGGAGACCCAGTACTTC. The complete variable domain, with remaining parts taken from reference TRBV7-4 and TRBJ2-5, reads GAGVSQSPRYKVAKRGRDVALRCDSISGHVTLYWYRQTLGQGSEVLTYSQSDAQRDKSGRPSGRFSAERPERSVSTLKIQRTEQGDSAVYLCAIPTWETQYFGPGTRLLVL.

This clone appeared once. The CDR3 spells CASTPSGLGPYEQYF. CDR3 DNA sequence: TGCGCCAGCACCCCGTCGGGTTTAGGCCCCTACGAGCAGTACTTC. This chain joins TRBV4-1 and TRBJ2-7; D call uncertain. The CDR3 totals 15 residues. Germline-derived CDR1 and CDR2 are MGHRA and YSYEKL. Trimming pared 7 bases from V and 2 bases from J, leaving 18 bases between.

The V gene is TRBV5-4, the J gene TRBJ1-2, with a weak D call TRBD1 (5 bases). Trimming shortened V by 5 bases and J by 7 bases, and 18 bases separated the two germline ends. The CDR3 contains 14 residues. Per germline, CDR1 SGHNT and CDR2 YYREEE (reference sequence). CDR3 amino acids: CASSHEGYHFGYTF. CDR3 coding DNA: TGTGCCAGCAGTCACGAGGGGTACCACTTTGGCTACACCTTC. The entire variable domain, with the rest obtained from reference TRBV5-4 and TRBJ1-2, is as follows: ETGVTQSPTHLIKTRGQQVTLRCSSQSGHNTVSWYQQALGQGPQFIFQYYREEENGRGNFPPRFSGLQFPNYSSELNVNALELDDSALYLCASSHEGYHFGYTFGSGTRLTVV.

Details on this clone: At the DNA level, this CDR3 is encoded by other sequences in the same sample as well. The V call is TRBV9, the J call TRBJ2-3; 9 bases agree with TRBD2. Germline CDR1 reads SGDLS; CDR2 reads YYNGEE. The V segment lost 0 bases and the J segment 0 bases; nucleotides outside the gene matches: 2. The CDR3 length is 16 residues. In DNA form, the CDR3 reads TGTGCCAGCAGCGTAGGACTAGCGGCTAGCACAGATACGCAGTATTTT. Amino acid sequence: CASSVGLAASTDTQYF.

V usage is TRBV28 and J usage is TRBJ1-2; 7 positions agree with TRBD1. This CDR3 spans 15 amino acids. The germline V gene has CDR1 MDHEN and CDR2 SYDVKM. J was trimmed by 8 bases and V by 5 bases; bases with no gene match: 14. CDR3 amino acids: CASSGPGQPASGYTF. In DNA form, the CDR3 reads TGTGCCAGCAGTGGTCCGGGACAGCCCGCTAGCGGCTACACCTTC.

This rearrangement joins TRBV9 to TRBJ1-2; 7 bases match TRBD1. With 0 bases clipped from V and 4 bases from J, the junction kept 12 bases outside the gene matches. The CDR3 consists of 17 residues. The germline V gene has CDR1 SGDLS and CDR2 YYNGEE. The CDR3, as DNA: TGTGCCAGCAGCGTAGGGGCCACAGGGGTTAGAACCTATGGCTACACCTTC. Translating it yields CASSVGATGVRTYGYTF.

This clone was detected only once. The CDR3 region is CASRGTSYYGYTF. The CDR3 nucleotides are TGTGCCAGCAGAGGGACGTCGTACTATGGCTACACCTTC. V usage is TRBV5-6 and J usage is TRBJ1-2, with D possibly being TRBD1 (5 bases). This CDR3 is built from 13 residues. Trimming took 5 bases from V and 3 from J, leaving 11 bases between them. Looked up from germline, CDR1 is SGHDT and CDR2 is YYEEEE.